This TCR beta chain is drawn from a study of cytomegalovirus exposure and HLA in healthy donors (dated by TCRdb to about 2017). Regarding the complete study: In an earlier analysis of about 560 of the donors, 276 Gb of sequence data and approximately 100 million unique TCR beta sequences from 180 million or so T cells were reported. A separate validation cohort of more than 100 different subjects was used in addition to the 666-subject first cohort. A handful of DR-DQ haplotypes were treated as single units for association and clustering because of strong linkage in the cohort. The study used immunosequencing to profile the T cell repertoires of 670 or so subjects and linked those repertoires to cytomegalovirus serostatus. All discovery cohort repertoires had been generated using a single sequencing platform. Genome-wide SNP genotypes for about 65% of the 666 donors were used in a later genetic analysis, which treated that subset as a discovery cohort. Donor age, sex, ethnicity and CMV serostatus were compiled together with the repertoire data. The study aimed to test whether signatures of past pathogen exposure could be identified by cataloging public T cell receptors. The number of donors typed differed by locus, with about 629-630 for A, B, C, DRB1 and DQB1, 522 for DQA1, approximately 580 for DPA1, and 472 for DPB1. On average, 235,054 unique TCR beta nucleotide sequences were sequenced per donor among some 420 genotyped donors of the cohort, with about 17% of those sequences being non-productive. HLA typing included class I and class II loci at four-digit resolution. The later analysis used no new phenotypic data to find candidate immune exposures, relying instead on TCR beta sequences and their occurrence across donors. The genetic ancestry cluster associated with self-reported Caucasian donors included around 76% of the roughly 400 genotyped donors. An early release covering about 600 HLA-typed donors comprised about 320 gigabases of sequencing data and tens of millions of unique TCR sequences. To decide whether each TCR beta V gene segment behaved as functional or pseudogenic, an earlier analysis of nearly 600 of the donors relied on high-throughput TCR beta sequencing. The study combined high-throughput TCR immunosequencing, statistical association of individual TCRs with disease status, and machine learning to predict cytomegalovirus infection status. In a later analysis, previously published TCR beta repertoires from 666 donors were re-analyzed and high-resolution HLA genotyping was added so that TCR occurrence patterns could be studied. Results and caveats for the whole study, not just this receptor: In a later analysis, HLA-associated TCR beta chains were found to be more clonally expanded and to have lower generation probabilities than equally common non-associated chains. Because HLA typing was missing for some donors at each locus, association tests included only the typed subset. Cytomegalovirus status was reported to be diagnosed by the classifier with high specificity and sensitivity in both the original and validation cohorts. Broadly in line with IMGT annotations, most TCR beta V segments showed up in productive rearrangements about 87% or about 30% of the time in an earlier analysis of some 590 of the donors. A further reported finding was that TCR beta sequences accurately predicted the HLA-A and HLA-B alleles for most subjects in the first cohort. CMV serostatus was the only immune exposure information available for the cohort. In a later genetic analysis, a missense DCLRE1C variant was associated with V-gene and J-gene trimming of TCR beta chains, and the association was replicated in an independent cohort. Because the 87-base-pair reads could not distinguish some IMGT-functional V segments, including TRBV6-2 and TRBV6-3, those segments were excluded. Approximately 18 rarely observed V segments, including chromosome 9 orphons, were excluded from the earlier analysis of 550 to 700 of the donors because counts were too low. The cohort was sequenced for TCR beta chains only, and without alpha or paired-chain data the features that could be detected were limited. Linkage disequilibrium might explain the correlated functional status among segregating V segments, but an unknown experimental factor could not be ruled out. In a later analysis, TCR association rates were found to vary across HLA loci, with the most associated TCRs seen for DRB1 alleles and the fewest for HLA-C alleles. When HLA alleles, especially DR and DQ, strongly co-occurred, attributing TCR associations to individual alleles was difficult. Most CMV-associated TCR beta chains appeared to be HLA-restricted in a later analysis, and the HLA associations seemed to be driven largely by CMV exposure. Presence/absence analyses assumed roughly uniform sequencing depth across donors, an assumption that may not hold. Three of the identified cytomegalovirus-associated TCR beta chains were confirmed in vitro to be specific for cytomegalovirus antigens. According to the authors, the approach could potentially be generalized to other disease states and immunological phenotypes. The study listed over 150 TCR beta chains as associated with cytomegalovirus. A cluster of highly shared sequence variants was judged likely to be a technical artifact of the sequencing pipeline. In a later analysis, some 18,000 TCR beta sequences were associated with specific HLA alleles at a false discovery rate of 0.05. According to a later genetic analysis, donors in an Asian-associated ancestry cluster had fewer N-insertions in productive TCRs than the roughly 670-donor mean. In a later analysis, several top co-occurrence clusters were reported to appear linked to parvovirus B19, influenza, CMV and Epstein-Barr virus. Most TCR sequences were seen in very few donors, while some public TCRs were found in many individuals.

Library preparation was by the immunoSEQ multiplex PCR assay. The multiplex PCR relied on a mix of 60 forward primers for TCR Vbeta segments and 13 reverse primers for TCR Jbeta segments. The CDR3 region of rearranged TCR beta genes was amplified from genomic DNA by a multiplex PCR assay. On the Illumina HiSeq System, the amplified TCR beta libraries were sequenced as 87-base-pair reads. The study's own analysis went as follows. In a later analysis, tens of millions of unique TCR beta chains were counted across the 500 to 850 repertoires, and approximately 9.9 million of these chains were shared by at least two donors. A nearest-neighbor algorithm error-corrected the raw reads and collapsed the reads into unique sequences, merging closely related sequences to remove PCR and sequencing errors. To assign V, D and J gene segments, CDR3 sequences were aligned to IMGT reference sequences. Each retained sequence needed at least a six-nucleotide match to both a V gene segment and a J gene segment. A rearrangement counted as productive if the CDR3 had no stop codons and remained in frame with V and J, and every other rearrangement counted as non-productive. CDR3 was defined according to IMGT convention as the region running from the second conserved V-encoded cysteine to the conserved J-encoded phenylalanine. Sequences without an unambiguous match to a single V gene segment were excluded from the earlier analysis of 450 to 650 of the donors. An earlier analysis of a few hundred of the donors called V segments functional above 56.7% productive rearrangements and segregating when the between-donor standard deviation exceeded 5%. A statistical classification framework was built to diagnose cytomegalovirus status from the catalog of TCR beta chain sequences. In a later analysis, V and J genes were assigned by comparing TCR nucleotide sequences against IMGT/GENE-DB human TR gene sequences. Using the TCRdist pipeline, a later analysis assigned CDR3 sequences along with most-parsimonious VDJ recombination scenarios. In a later analysis, every TCR beta chain was defined by the combination of its CDR3 amino acid sequence and its V-gene family, and reads without a unique V-gene family were dropped. A later analysis removed 600 or so highly shared, low-generation-probability nucleotide sequences to deal with suspected cross-contamination and a sequencing artifact. In a later analysis, a clonal expansion index for each public chain was calculated from normalized within-repertoire ranks of inferred template counts. In a later analysis, generation probabilities were computed using a VDJ recombination model fitted to out-of-frame rearrangements, and the results were checked against IGoR. In a later analysis, TCR-TCR, TCR-HLA and TCR-CMV co-occurrence was scored with hypergeometric tests, and a repertoire-size bias correction was applied to TCR pairs. A later analysis estimated false discovery rates by permuting HLA or CMV assignments 20 times. In a later analysis, co-occurring TCRs were grouped using DBSCAN, and TCRdist sequence similarity was added for clustering within HLA-allele-positive subsets. Co-occurrence clustering excluded repertoires with fewer than 30,000 or more than 120,000 public chains, plus five with anomalous nucleotide sharing. TCRdb obtained this table from immuneACCESS and retained in-frame rearrangements with V and J assigned. These tables miss some clones; where compared with another copy, unresolved V genes account for less than half of the shortfall, and the remainder is unexplained. For V, J and clone size, that table is used; D and trimming come from the DNA. The sample table lists roughly 89,000 clones, about 75% of them with a count of one. The ten largest clones take up around 10% of the sample.

On this clone itself: Its antigen is unknown. One base away there is no much larger clone; base qualities are not given.

The cohort comprised some 700 healthy bone marrow donors. Cohort members were all nominally healthy when sampled, although unrecorded immune exposures were likely present. The donor tested CMV seropositive and was one of the 289 seropositive cohort members. Every donor gave a peripheral blood sample, and the peripheral blood mononuclear cells from that sample were used for TCR beta sequencing. Genomic DNA was extracted from the blood cell samples with the Qiagen DNeasy Blood Extraction Kit. The CDR3 starts with the cysteine, ends with the phenylalanine, and has 13 residues. Left in the record is the CDR3 DNA by itself, 39 bases read in frame from the first base. Trimming costs V 0 bases and J 5 bases, and their ends lie 6 bases apart. Sequences SGHRS (CDR1) and YFSETQ (CDR2) are obtained from the germline V gene.

Source material: PBMCs. This sequence originates from a man aged 25 to 40 in good health and CMV-seropositive. Recombination connected TRBV5-1 to TRBJ2-1, with the D gene call left open. The CDR3 corresponds to CASSLAVNNEQFF. The DNA is as follows: TGCGCCAGCAGCTTGGCGGTCAACAATGAGCAGTTCTTC.